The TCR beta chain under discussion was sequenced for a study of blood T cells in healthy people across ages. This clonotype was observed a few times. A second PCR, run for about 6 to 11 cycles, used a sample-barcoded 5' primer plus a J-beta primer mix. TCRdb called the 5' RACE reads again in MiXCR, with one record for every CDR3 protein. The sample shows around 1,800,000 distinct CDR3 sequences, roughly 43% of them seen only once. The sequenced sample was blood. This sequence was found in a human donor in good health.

CDR3 sequence: CASNRDRGKGETQYF. The CDR3 region has the DNA TGTGCCAGCAACAGAGACAGGGGAAAGGGGGAGACCCAGTACTTC. The J gene is TRBJ2-5, the V gene TRBV7-2; 8 positions match TRBD1. V lost 7 bases and J lost 5; bases outside the gene matches: 12. Germline V lookup: CDR1 SGHTA, CDR2 FQGNSA. There are 15 residues in the CDR3.